What follows describes a single TCR beta chain. Its antigen remains unknown. The data originate from a study of T cell responses to AZD1222 COVID-19 vaccine. Study-level results: The study found Spike-specific TCR breadth and depth rose after two AZD1222 doses. Among vaccine-associated CD4 TCRs, coverage spanned spike, with dominance at 160-218 and 743-854. Sampling captured repertoires only after the peak T cell response.

The CDR3 is made up of 15 amino acids. After removal of 8 bases from V and 8 bases from J, the junction contained 11 bases not matched to a gene. Germline V gene data show CDR1 as SGHTS and CDR2 as YDEGEE. Sequenced by immunoSEQ multiplex PCR; TCRdb stores in-frame clones only, minus some. Of tens of thousands of clones in the sample, 90% to 95% were seen once. This chain connects TRBV5-8 to TRBJ1-6; TRBD1 matches 9 bases. The sample in question was peripheral blood, obtained on day 0 of MenACWY control vaccination. The TCR originated in an adult in good health. The CDR3, as DNA: TGTGCCAGTGGTTGGGGACAGGGTTCTCATTCACCCCTCCACTTT. Its protein product is CASGWGQGSHSPLHF.